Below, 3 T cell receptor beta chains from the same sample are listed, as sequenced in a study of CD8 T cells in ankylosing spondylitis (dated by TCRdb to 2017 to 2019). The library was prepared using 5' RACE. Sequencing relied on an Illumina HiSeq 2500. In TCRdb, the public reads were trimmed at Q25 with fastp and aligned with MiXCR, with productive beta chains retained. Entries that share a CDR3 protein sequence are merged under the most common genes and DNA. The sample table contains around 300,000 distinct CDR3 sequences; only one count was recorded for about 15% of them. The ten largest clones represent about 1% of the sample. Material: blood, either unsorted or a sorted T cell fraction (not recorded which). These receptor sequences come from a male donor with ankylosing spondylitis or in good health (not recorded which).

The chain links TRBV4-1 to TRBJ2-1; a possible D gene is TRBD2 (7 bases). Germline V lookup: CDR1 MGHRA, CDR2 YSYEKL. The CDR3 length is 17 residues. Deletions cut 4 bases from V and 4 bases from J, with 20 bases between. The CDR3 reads CASSLTTSGGLYNEQFF. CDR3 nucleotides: TGCGCCAGCAGCCTAACTACCTCGGGGGGCTTATACAATGAGCAGTTCTTC.

CDR3 in amino acids: CASSFKQGTYNSPLHF. The CDR3 DNA is TGTGCCAGCAGTTTCAAACAGGGGACCTATAATTCACCCCTCCACTTT. The chain is built from TRBV12-3 or TRBV12-4 and TRBJ1-6, with 7 nucleotides matching TRBD1. This CDR3 has 16 residues. V gave up 3 bases and J gave up 2 bases; unmatched junction bases: 4.

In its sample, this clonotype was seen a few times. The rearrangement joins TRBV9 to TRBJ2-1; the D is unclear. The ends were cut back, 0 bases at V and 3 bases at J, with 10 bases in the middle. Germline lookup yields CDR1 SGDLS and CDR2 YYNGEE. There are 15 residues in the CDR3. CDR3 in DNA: TGTGCCAGCAGCGTAGGCAATAGTTACTACAATGAGCAGTTCTTC. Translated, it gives CASSVGNSYYNEQFF.